The T cell receptor beta chain under discussion was sequenced for a study of T cells in Graves' hyperthyroidism and ophthalmopathy. Study-wide results and limits: In the blood, most expanded thyroid clonotypes above 0.001 appeared as well.

V was clipped by 3 bases and J by 0 bases, with 11 bases between them. This CDR3 comprises 16 residues. CDR1 SGHTA and CDR2 FQGNSA come from the germline V gene. The CDR3 regions of TCR beta were amplified from RNA transcripts. Researchers ran a first-round RT-PCR on the TCR CDR3 using the HTBI primer set. One entry per CDR3 protein, called by TCRdb with MiXCR from the multiplex PCR reads. This sample carries 250,000 to 350,000 distinct CDR3 sequences, over 15% of them seen once, and the ten largest clones take 55% to 60%. For this clonotype: Its antigen remains unidentified.

Cells are PBMCs isolated from approximately 9.2 ml of fresh blood. The sequence was obtained from an older woman with Graves' ophthalmopathy. The sequenced sample consisted of blood. The chain carries TRBV7-2 and TRBJ1-4; tentative D call: TRBD1 (6 bases). In DNA, the CDR3 is TGTGCCAGCAGCTTTCGGGGGGGCGCAACTAATGAAAAACTGTTTTTT. It yields the protein CASSFRGGATNEKLFF.